The 21 T cell receptor beta chains below were found in one sample sequenced in a study of T cells in Graves' hyperthyroidism and ophthalmopathy. Regions amplified from RNA transcripts were the TCR beta CDR3 regions. TCR CDR3 regions were first amplified by RT-PCR with HTBI primers. TCRdb itself ran the multiplex PCR reads through MiXCR, one entry per CDR3 protein. This table holds approximately 520,000 distinct CDR3 sequences, around 20% found once. The sequenced sample consisted of blood. Receptor source: a man aged 18 to 29 with Graves' hyperthyroidism.

This chain uses TRBV3-1 with TRBJ2-7; a possible D gene is TRBD1 (6 bases). CDR1 and CDR2 (germline): LGHDT, YNNKEL (reference sequence). There are 13 residues in the CDR3. Trimming cost V 3 bases and J 6 bases, with 12 bases left between them. The CDR3 spells CASSQQGPAEQYF. The CDR3 DNA reads TGTGCCAGCAGCCAGCAGGGGCCCGCCGAGCAGTACTTC.

This clonotype was counted at least ten times. The CDR3 protein is CSARGTGANVYTEAFF. The CDR3 DNA reads as TGCAGTGCTAGAGGCACAGGGGCGAATGTTTACACTGAAGCTTTCTTT. This rearrangement joins TRBV20-1 to TRBJ1-1; 7 positions agree with TRBD1. Germline lookup yields CDR1 DFQATT and CDR2 SNEGSKA (reference sequence). The CDR3 spans 16 residues. Losses at the gene ends were 1 base for V and 3 bases for J; bases not matched to a gene: 11.

This clonotype came up many times. V usage is TRBV19 and J usage is TRBJ2-2, with D perhaps matching TRBD1 (5 bases). This CDR3 contains 13 residues. Trimming left V 9 bases short and J 3 bases short, with 11 bases between. Looked up from germline, CDR1 is LNHDA and CDR2 is SQIVND (reference sequence). In DNA form, the CDR3 reads TGTGCCAGCGGGCAGGGCTACACCGGGGAGCTGTTTTTT. Amino acid sequence: CASGQGYTGELFF.

Regarding this clonotype: This clone may be a read error of a much larger clone one base away. This chain links TRBV12-3 or TRBV12-4 with TRBJ1-3; unclear D gene. The CDR3 loop spans 14 amino acids. The V end lost 6 bases, the J end lost 0 bases, and 9 bases lay between the germline ends. Here the CDR3 DNA reads TGTGCCAGCAGCGCCGGGTACTCTGGAAACACCATATATTTT. As protein: CASSAGYSGNTIYF.

This clonotype was recorded at least ten times. This sequence joins TRBV19 and TRBJ1-2; D call uncertain. The germline gives CDR1 LNHDA, CDR2 SQIVND (reference sequence). V was cut by 8 bases and J by 4 bases, with 14 bases left in between. The CDR3 has 13 amino acids. The CDR3 nucleotides are TGTGCCAGTTCCGCAGGTTCATTCTATGGCTACACCTTC. Translated: CASSAGSFYGYTF.

The table lists this clonotype with many counts. The rearrangement links TRBV7-9 to TRBJ1-2, with D tentatively TRBD1 (5 bases). Germline-derived CDR1 and CDR2 are SEHNR and FQNEAQ (reference sequence). Deletions cut 5 bases from V and 6 bases from J, with 13 bases between. The length of the CDR3 is 13 residues. The CDR3 loop reads CASSLGTDDGYTF. For the CDR3, the DNA is TGTGCCAGCAGCCTCGGGACCGATGATGGCTACACCTTC. Full variable domain (rest looked up from reference TRBV7-9 and TRBJ1-2): DTGVSQNPRHKITKRGQNVTFRCDPISEHNRLYWYRQTLGQGPEFLTYFQNEAQLEKSRLLSDRFSAERPKGSFSTLEIQRTEQGDSAMYLCASSLGTDDGYTFGSGTRLTVV.

This clonotype has at least ten counts. V gene TRBV5-1 combines with J gene TRBJ1-1, with 10 bases lining up with TRBD1. V dropped 5 bases and J dropped 3; count of bases not matched to a gene: 13. From germline, CDR1 is SGHRS and CDR2 YFSETQ. The CDR3 runs to 17 residues. The CDR3 sequence is CASRERTGGPPYTEAFF. The CDR3 nucleotides are TGCGCCAGCAGAGAGCGGACAGGGGGACCACCTTACACTGAAGCTTTCTTT.

This clonotype was observed a few times. This chain joins TRBV15 and TRBJ2-7; D may be TRBD2 (6 bases). Trimming removed 6 bases from V and 0 bases from J, with 12 bases in between. The CDR3 totals 14 residues. CDR1 is LNHNV and CDR2 is YYDKDF in the germline V gene (reference sequence). The CDR3: CATSTGVNSYEQYF. Written as DNA, the CDR3 is TGTGCCACCAGTACGGGGGTAAACTCCTACGAGCAGTACTTC.

This clonotype was picked up many times. The chain recombines TRBV20-1 with TRBJ1-1; 9 nucleotides agree with TRBD1. Trimming took 2 bases from V and 9 from J; bases not matched to a gene: 4. CDR1 and CDR2 from the germline V gene are DFQATT and SNEGSKA (reference sequence). This CDR3 region has 12 residues. This CDR3 is CSARMGQGQAFF. In nucleotides, the CDR3 is TGCAGTGCTAGAATGGGACAGGGCCAAGCTTTCTTT.

The table lists this clonotype with many counts. The rearrangement uses TRBV6-5 and TRBJ2-7; TRBD1 matches 9 bases. This CDR3 spans 15 amino acids. The germline CDR1 and CDR2 sequences are MNHEY and SVGAGI. V gave up 2 bases and J gave up 0 bases; unmatched junction bases: 2. CDR3 residues: CASSYGTGSSYEQYF. For the CDR3, the DNA is TGTGCCAGCAGTTACGGGACAGGGTCCTCCTACGAGCAGTACTTC.

J is TRBJ1-1 and V is TRBV18, with a tentative D call TRBD1 (6 bases). The ends were cut back, 6 bases at V and 1 base at J, with 9 bases in the middle. The CDR3 has 13 amino acids. Germline V gene sequence: CDR1 KGHSH, CDR2 LQKENI. The CDR3 nucleotides read TGTGCCAGCTCGGGACAAAAGAACACTGAAGCTTTCTTT. Translating gives CASSGQKNTEAFF.

This clonotype was counted between two and nine times. The chain carries TRBV25-1 and TRBJ2-7; weak D call: TRBD2 (6 bases). The CDR3 has 13 residues. Germline-derived CDR1 and CDR2 are MGHDK and SYGVNS. Between the trimmed V and J ends, which lost 6 bases and 6 bases, there was a span of 15 bases. The CDR3 DNA reads TGTGCCAGCAGCGCACGATGGAGGGCCGAGCAGTACTTC. Translation: CASSARWRAEQYF.

This clonotype was picked up a small number of times. The gene calls are TRBV7-8 and TRBJ1-3, with D possibly being TRBD1 (5 bases). The V and J ends lost 5 bases and 0 bases respectively, with 11 bases between them. Looked up from germline, CDR1 is SGHVS and CDR2 is FQNEAQ. The CDR3 loop spans 15 amino acids. The CDR3 coding sequence is TGTGCCAGCAGCGCTCACAGGAGCTCTGGAAACACCATATATTTT. Protein product: CASSAHRSSGNTIYF.

The gene calls are TRBV12-3 or TRBV12-4 and TRBJ1-5; TRBD1 agrees at 7 bases. V trimming: 2 bases; J trimming: 0 bases; junction bases outside the gene matches: 4. The CDR3 runs 16 residues. The CDR3 region is CASSLSGTASNQPQHF. The DNA of the CDR3 is TGTGCCAGCAGTTTATCCGGGACAGCTAGCAATCAGCCCCAGCATTTT.

The chain couples TRBV11-2 to TRBJ1-1, with D tentatively TRBD1 (5 bases). Germline CDR1 is SGHAT and CDR2 is FQNNGV. Trimming pared 1 base from V and 13 bases from J, leaving 13 bases between. The CDR3 contains 12 residues. CDR3 DNA: TGTGCCAGCAGCTTAGTGTTGGGGGAGGTTTTCTTT. Amino acids: CASSLVLGEVFF.

This rearrangement joins TRBV19 to TRBJ1-3; perhaps TRBD1 as D (6 bases). The CDR3 is made up of 16 amino acids. Germline CDR1 LNHDA, CDR2 SQIVND (reference sequence). Trimming took 8 bases from V and 0 from J, leaving 17 bases between them. The CDR3 DNA sequence: TGTGCCAGTGGACAGCCGGACCTTTTCTCTGGAAACACCATATATTTT. This gives the protein CASGQPDLFSGNTIYF.

This clonotype has at least ten counts. This chain uses TRBV20-1 with TRBJ2-5; D remains ambiguous. CDR1 DFQATT and CDR2 SNEGSKA come from the germline V gene (reference sequence). Deletions cut 3 bases from V and 8 bases from J, with 13 bases between. CDR3 length equals 12 residues. For the CDR3, the DNA is TGCAGTGCTAGTGCTAGTTTCCATACCCAGTACTTC. Translating it yields CSASASFHTQYF.

In this sample, this clonotype turned up many times. This rearrangement joins TRBV30 to TRBJ1-2, with 8 nucleotides matching TRBD1. The junction had 10 bases not matched to a gene; V was cut back by 8 bases and J by 8 bases. The V gene's germline CDR1 is GTSNPN and CDR2 SVGIG (reference sequence). The CDR3 has 12 residues. The chain's CDR3 is CARDSRGRGYTF. Here the CDR3 DNA reads TGTGCCCGAGACTCCAGGGGGCGAGGCTACACCTTC.

This clonotype has only a few counts. The chain has TRBV15 and TRBJ2-3; 7 nucleotides agree with TRBD2. CDR1 LNHNV and CDR2 YYDKDF come from the germline V gene (reference sequence). Trimming removed 3 bases from V and 0 bases from J; junction bases left unmatched: 3. CDR3 length equals 15 residues. The CDR3 DNA sequence: TGTGCCACCAGCAGGAGCGGGGCGAGCACAGATACGCAGTATTTT. As protein: CATSRSGASTDTQYF.

This clonotype turned up a few times. The V and J genes are TRBV10-3 and TRBJ1-1; D is uncertain. The length of the CDR3 is 16 residues. V lost 2 bases and J lost 1, with 14 bases in between. From germline, CDR1 is ENHRY and CDR2 SYGVKD. CDR3 DNA sequence: TGTGCCATCAGTGAGGGTCAGGAGGGTCCGAACACTGAAGCTTTCTTT. It translates to CAISEGQEGPNTEAFF.

This clonotype has ten or more counts. In DNA form, the CDR3 reads TGTGCCAGCAGTTTAAGGGACAGGGCCTACGAGCAGTACTTC. Protein: CASSLRDRAYEQYF. This chain uses TRBV12-3 or TRBV12-4 with TRBJ2-7; 9 nucleotides line up with TRBD1. The CDR3 has 14 residues. Germline trimming cut 2 bases from V and 2 bases from J; bases unmatched to any gene: 1.